This TCR beta chain was sequenced during a study of T cells in Graves' hyperthyroidism and ophthalmopathy. Study-wide findings and caveats: Onset of ophthalmopathy came a median around 6.2 months after the model predicted it. Ophthalmopathy and stable hyperthyroidism were separated by a 13 V-J model.

Trimming took off 3 bases at V and 0 bases at J, with 9 bases between the two ends. Germline loops: CDR1 SGHVS, CDR2 FQNEAQ. The CDR3 totals 15 residues. In this sample, this clonotype turned up a few times. Its antigen is not known. Ophthalmopathy patients had Clinical Activity Score at least 3, NOSPECS grade at least 4, duration under 3 months. TCR beta CDR3 sequences were amplified from RNA transcripts. In the first-round RT-PCR of the TCR CDR3, the HTBI primer set was used. TCRdb reprocessed the multiplex PCR reads via MiXCR and lists one record per CDR3 protein. The sample carries approximately 570,000 distinct CDR3 sequences, 20% recorded once.

The sequencing input was blood. The receptor was isolated from a man aged 40-50 years with Graves' ophthalmopathy. This chain uses TRBV7-8 with TRBJ1-5; a possible D gene is TRBD1 (6 bases). This CDR3 is CASSLDRVSNQPQHF. In nucleotides, the CDR3 is TGTGCCAGCAGCTTGGACAGAGTTAGCAATCAGCCCCAGCATTTT.